The T cell receptor beta chain described here comes from a study of T cell responses to AZD1222 COVID-19 vaccine. Whole-study context: Samples with a second dose at about 4 or about 12 weeks were pooled together. Study outcomes and limitations: Only a handful of AZD1222 recipients, more than five in all, had baseline seropositivity.

Assay used: immunoSEQ multiplex PCR; TCRdb lists only in-frame clones, some missing. The sample holds 120,000 or so clones, 75% to 95% seen once. As for this clone: The antigen is undetermined.

Trimming left V 6 bases short and J 2 bases short, with 9 bases between. CDR1 and CDR2 (germline): SGHRS, YFSETQ. The CDR3 runs to 12 residues. The source of this sequence is an adult in good health. The material was peripheral blood, obtained on day 0 of AZD1222 vaccination. This chain connects TRBV5-1 to TRBJ2-7; D possibly corresponds to TRBD1 (6 bases). The DNA for the CDR3 is TGCGCCAGCATGGGACAAGCCTACGAGCAGTACTTC. Its protein product is CASMGQAYEQYF. Looking up the rest from reference TRBV5-1 and TRBJ2-7 gives the full variable domain: KAGVTQTPRYLIKTRGQQVTLSCSPISGHRSVSWYQQTPGQGLQFLFEYFSETQRNKGNFPGRFSGRQFSNSRSEMNVSTLELGDSALYLCASMGQAYEQYFGPGTRLTVT.